A single sample gave rise to the 24 T cell receptor beta chains below, sequenced in a study of blood T cell repertoires in COVID-19. Measured with immunoSEQ multiplex PCR; TCRdb has only the in-frame clones, and not every one. The table shows roughly 170,000 clones, with approximately 86% occurring only once. Specimen: peripheral blood. These receptors were taken from a man aged 60 to 75 who had recovered from COVID-19.

With regard to this clone: This specimen includes other DNA sequences encoding the same CDR3. For the CDR3, the DNA is TGTGCCTGGAGTGCGGGGAGCAATCAGCCCCAGCATTTT. This gives the protein CAWSAGSNQPQHF. V gene TRBV30 combines with J gene TRBJ1-5; D uncertain. V was clipped by 1 base and J by 1 base, with 5 bases between them. Germline V lookup: CDR1 GTSNPN, CDR2 SVGIG (reference sequence). This CDR3 is 13 amino acids long.

This clone was picked up one time. The chain joins TRBV11-2 to TRBJ1-1, with D unclear. Trimming shortened V by 1 base and J by 0 bases, and 6 bases separated the two germline ends. In germline, CDR1 is SGHAT, CDR2 FQNNGV. The CDR3 totals 14 residues. CDR3 DNA: TGTGCCAGCAGCTTAGTCCGGGTGAACACTGAAGCTTTCTTT. It yields the protein CASSLVRVNTEAFF.

This clone was observed once. V and J are TRBV5-1 and TRBJ1-3; D is undetermined. The germline V and J ends were trimmed by 0 bases and 0 bases, with 7 bases remaining between them. Per germline, CDR1 SGHRS and CDR2 YFSETQ. The CDR3 is 15 residues long. The CDR3 is CASSLDLFSGNTIYF. The DNA of the CDR3 is TGCGCCAGCAGCTTGGATCTGTTCTCTGGAAACACCATATATTTT.

The chain uses TRBV27 and TRBJ2-7, with TRBD1 matching 8 bases. The CDR3 has 16 amino acids. V lost 2 bases to trimming and J lost 4 bases; unmatched junction nucleotides: 10. The germline gives CDR1 MNHEY, CDR2 SMNVEV (reference sequence). The CDR3 region has the DNA TGTGCCAGCAGTTTAAGCCAGACAGGGGCTCGGTACGAGCAGTACTTC. Translation: CASSLSQTGARYEQYF.

This chain joins TRBV10-3 and TRBJ2-1, with 12 nucleotides matching TRBD2. This CDR3 has 22 amino acids. The trim removed 2 bases at V and 0 bases at J, leaving 17 bases unmatched. Germline assignment: CDR1 ENHRY and CDR2 SYGVKD. CDR3 DNA: TGTGCCATCAGTGAGAACCCTTCGCTAGCGGGGGGGCCTTTGAGCTCCTACAATGAGCAGTTCTTC. It codes for CAISENPSLAGGPLSSYNEQFF.

This chain joins TRBV6-5 and TRBJ1-5; 7 nucleotides align to TRBD1. This CDR3 comprises 15 residues. Germline V gives CDR1 MNHEY, CDR2 SVGAGI. V lost 5 bases, J lost 4 bases, and 8 bases stayed unmatched. DNA of the CDR3: TGTGCCAGCAGTCTCGGACAGGCTGCTAATCAGCCCCAGCATTTT. It codes for CASSLGQAANQPQHF.

This clone appeared a single time. The gene calls are TRBV7-2 and TRBJ1-6, with 7 positions matching TRBD1. V lost 4 bases, J lost 11 bases, and 8 bases stayed unmatched. The CDR3 contains 14 residues. From germline, CDR1 is SGHTA and CDR2 FQGNSA. This chain's CDR3 is CASSSQGKGTPLHF. Written as DNA, the CDR3 is TGTGCCAGCAGCTCACAGGGGAAGGGTACACCCCTCCACTTT.

The V gene is TRBV6-5, the J gene TRBJ1-2; D is undetermined. This CDR3 spans 14 amino acids. Per the germline V gene, CDR1 is MNHEY and CDR2 is SVGAGI. V lost 10 bases and J lost 7, with 22 bases in between. The CDR3 DNA reads TGTGCCACAACCGGCCGGGAGAGGGCAGGTGGCTACACCTTC. It is translated as CATTGRERAGGYTF.

The rearrangement joins TRBV18 to TRBJ1-1, with D unclear. V was cut by 3 bases and J by 7 bases, with 6 bases left in between. From germline, CDR1 is KGHSH and CDR2 LQKENI. The CDR3 length is 11 residues. The CDR3 nucleotides are TGTGCCAGCTCACCTTCCGGTGAAGCTTTCTTT. Translated, it gives CASSPSGEAFF. The full variable domain, its missing parts supplied by reference TRBV18 and TRBJ1-1, is NAGVMQNPRHLVRRRGQEARLRCSPMKGHSHVYWYRQLPEEGLKFMVYLQKENIIDESGMPKERFSAEFPKEGPSILRIQQVVRGDSAAYFCASSPSGEAFFGQGTRLTVV.

The genes are TRBV6-6 and TRBJ2-7; TRBD1 aligns across 7 bases. V was pared by 6 bases and J by 9 bases, with 20 bases of the junction left unmatched. The CDR3 consists of 16 residues. The V gene's germline CDR1 is MNHNY and CDR2 SVGAGI (reference sequence). The CDR3 DNA reads TGTGCCAGCAGCCACGGACAGGCCGCCACTACTCTTGGGCAGTACTTC. Translation gives CASSHGQAATTLGQYF.

This clone was counted only a few times. The chain is built from TRBV6-4 and TRBJ2-1; 9 bases line up with TRBD2. With V trimmed by 4 bases and J by 10 bases, 11 bases remained unmatched. The CDR3 loop spans 15 amino acids. From germline, CDR1 is MRHNA and CDR2 SNTAGT. CDR3 region: CASSVAGGPSEEQFF. The CDR3 bases are TGTGCCAGCAGTGTGGCGGGGGGGCCGTCCGAAGAGCAGTTCTTC.

This clone was picked up one time. The V call is TRBV7-2, the J call TRBJ2-5; tentative D call: TRBD1 (6 bases). The CDR3 contains 16 residues. The V gene's germline CDR1 is SGHTA and CDR2 FQGNSA. V was clipped by 5 bases and J by 1 base, with 17 bases between them. CDR3 sequence (DNA): TGTGCCAGCAGCCCCTACTCGGGACATCTCCAAGAGACCCAGTACTTC. As protein: CASSPYSGHLQETQYF. Looking up the rest from reference TRBV7-2 and TRBJ2-5 gives the full variable domain: GAGVSQSPSNKVTEKGKDVELRCDPISGHTALYWYRQSLGQGLEFLIYFQGNSAPDKSGLPSDRFSAERTGGSVSTLTIQRTQQEDSAVYLCASSPYSGHLQETQYFGPGTRLLVL.

The genes are TRBV6-1 and TRBJ2-2; D gene ambiguous. The ends were cut back, 0 bases at V and 6 bases at J, with 11 bases in the middle. CDR3 length: 15 residues. Germline CDR1 reads MNHNS; CDR2 reads SASEGT. DNA of the CDR3: TGTGCCAGCAGTGAAGCGCTGATGAGGTCCGGGGAGCTGTTTTTT. Encoded protein: CASSEALMRSGELFF.

The V call is TRBV29-1, the J call TRBJ2-7, with 8 bases lining up with TRBD1. The CDR3 is 13 residues long. Germline CDR1 SQVTM, CDR2 ANQGSEA. V dropped 6 bases and J dropped 4; count of bases not matched to a gene: 8. The CDR3 protein is CSVGQEGGYEQYF. CDR3 DNA: TGCAGCGTGGGACAGGAGGGGGGTTACGAGCAGTACTTC.

The chain carries TRBV6-5 and TRBJ1-1; 9 nucleotides line up with TRBD1. CDR3 length: 14 residues. The V gene end was trimmed by 2 bases and the J gene end by 10 bases; junction bases not matched to a gene: 8. Germline CDR1 and CDR2: MNHEY and SVGAGI. CDR3 amino acids: CASSYPGQGGVAFF. Here the CDR3 DNA reads TGTGCCAGCAGTTACCCGGGACAGGGAGGGGTAGCTTTCTTT.

This sequence joins TRBV2 and TRBJ1-1; D is undetermined. The length of the CDR3 is 11 residues. Germline V lookup: CDR1 SNHLY, CDR2 FYNNEI. Deletions cut 8 bases from V and 0 bases from J, with 4 bases between. The chain's CDR3 is CASSVNTEAFF. The CDR3 nucleotides are TGTGCCAGCTCGGTGAACACTGAAGCTTTCTTT.

The CDR3 reads CASSQDPGAWETQYF. The CDR3 DNA reads TGCGCCAGCAGCCAAGACCCTGGAGCGTGGGAGACCCAGTACTTC. The gene calls are TRBV4-1 and TRBJ2-5; D ambiguous. CDR3 size: 15 residues. Trimming cost V 0 bases and J 5 bases, with 13 bases left between them. Germline assignment: CDR1 MGHRA and CDR2 YSYEKL.

The V call is TRBV12-2, the J call TRBJ1-1; whether TRBD1, the table's D call, matches the DNA was not checked. TRBV12-2 is a documented pseudogene. CDR3 length equals 14 residues. The CDR3 DNA reads as TGTGCAAGTCGCTTAGGAGGGGGCCGGGCTGAAGCTTTCTTT. Amino acids: CASRLGGGRAEAFF.

The V and J genes are TRBV11-2 and TRBJ2-6, with D maybe TRBD1 (6 bases). The germline V gene encodes CDR1 SGHAT and CDR2 FQNNGV. The V end was cut by 2 bases, the J end by 0 bases, with 14 bases between. This CDR3 region has 18 residues. The CDR3 DNA is TGTGCCAGCAGCTTAATCGGACAGAGGGACTCTGGGGCCAACGTCCTGACTTTC. This sequence encodes CASSLIGQRDSGANVLTF.

This chain's CDR3 is CAIIPSAGNTIYF. The CDR3 DNA sequence: TGTGCCATTATACCGTCGGCTGGAAACACCATATATTTT. The chain uses TRBV10-3 and TRBJ1-3; D unresolved. V lost 9 bases, J lost 2 bases, and 11 bases lay in between. This CDR3 region has 13 residues. The germline V gene encodes CDR1 ENHRY and CDR2 SYGVKD.

This chain joins TRBV7-2 and TRBJ1-1; weak D call: TRBD1 (5 bases). CDR1 and CDR2 (germline): SGHTA, FQGNSA. This CDR3 contains 14 residues. Trimming took off 4 bases at V and 3 bases at J, with 12 bases between the two ends. DNA of the CDR3: TGTGCCAGCAGCTCAGATCAGGGTTACACTGAAGCTTTCTTT. Its translation is CASSSDQGYTEAFF.

This clone was observed a few times. The rearrangement links TRBV7-9 to TRBJ1-4, with D possibly being TRBD1 (6 bases). The V and J ends lost 5 bases and 4 bases respectively, with 14 bases between them. CDR1 and CDR2 from the germline V gene are SEHNR and FQNEAQ (reference sequence). This CDR3 spans 15 amino acids. CDR3: CASSRAQGRNEKLFF. CDR3 coding DNA: TGTGCCAGCAGCCGAGCACAGGGCCGTAATGAAAAACTGTTTTTT.

This clone was picked up one time. The V and J genes are TRBV18 and TRBJ2-6; 7 nucleotides line up with TRBD1. This CDR3 is 15 amino acids long. Germline values: CDR1 KGHSH, CDR2 LQKENI. V lost 6 bases and J lost 4; bases outside the gene matches: 6. CDR3 sequence reads: CASSAGGTGANVLTF. DNA for the CDR3: TGTGCCAGCTCTGCAGGGGGTACCGGGGCCAACGTCCTGACTTTC.

This chain joins TRBV5-7 and TRBJ1-2; the match to TRBD1 covers 10 bases. TRBV5-7 is filed as an ORF, its function uncertain. V shed 1 base, J shed 3 bases, and the junction held 6 bases outside the gene matches. This CDR3 has 16 residues. In DNA, the CDR3 is TGTGCCAGCAGCTTGATTTGGACAGGGGGTTACTATGGCTACACCTTC. This codes for CASSLIWTGGYYGYTF.